The entry that follows covers one T cell receptor beta chain sequence. Its matching antigen is unknown. Other DNA sequences in the sample encode the same CDR3. This CDR3 is built from 13 residues. Deletions cut 0 bases from V and 4 bases from J, with 7 bases between. Germline lookup yields CDR1 GTSNPN and CDR2 SVGIG (reference sequence). Second-dose timings of about 4 or about 12 weeks were pooled. Data came from immunoSEQ multiplex PCR; TCRdb stores just in-frame clones and leaves some out. The sample holds over 85,000 clones; roughly 92% are singletons and the top ten take 2.5%. The data are from a study of T cell responses to AZD1222 COVID-19 vaccine. Findings and limits, study-wide: Baseline serology detected seropositivity in only a handful of AZD1222 recipients.

Sequenced material: peripheral blood, taken 28 days after the second AZD1222 dose. The origin of this receptor is an adult who received the AZD1222 COVID-19 vaccine. The V call is TRBV30, the J call TRBJ1-5; D ambiguous. Written as DNA, the CDR3 is TGTGCCTGGAGTGTAGAAGGGAATCAGCCCCAGCATTTT. Its protein product is CAWSVEGNQPQHF.